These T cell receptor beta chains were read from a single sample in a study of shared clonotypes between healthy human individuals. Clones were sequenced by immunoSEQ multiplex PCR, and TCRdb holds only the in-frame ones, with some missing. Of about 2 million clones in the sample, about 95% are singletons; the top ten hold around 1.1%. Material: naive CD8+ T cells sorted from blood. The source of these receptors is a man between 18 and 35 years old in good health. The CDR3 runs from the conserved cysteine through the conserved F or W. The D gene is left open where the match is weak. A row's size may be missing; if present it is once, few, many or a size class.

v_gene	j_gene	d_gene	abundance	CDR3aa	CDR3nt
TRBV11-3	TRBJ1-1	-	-	CASSSIRDLNTEAFF	TGTGCCAGCAGCTCGATTCGGGACTTGAACACTGAAGCTTTCTTT
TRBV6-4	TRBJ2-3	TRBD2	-	CASSEDGRGKDTQYF	TGTGCCAGCAGTGAAGACGGGAGGGGTAAGGATACGCAGTATTTT
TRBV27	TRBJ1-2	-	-	CASSLWESGYGYTF	TGTGCCAGCAGTTTATGGGAATCCGGCTATGGCTACACCTTC
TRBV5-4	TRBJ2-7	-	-	CASSLKLSYGQYF	TGTGCCAGCAGCTTAAAACTTTCCTACGGGCAGTACTTC
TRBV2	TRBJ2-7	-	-	CASTDNSHYEQYF	TGTGCCAGCACGGACAACTCTCACTACGAGCAGTACTTC
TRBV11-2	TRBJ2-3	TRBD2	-	CASSLGGTDTQYF	TGTGCCAGCAGCTTGGGGGGGACAGATACGCAGTATTTT
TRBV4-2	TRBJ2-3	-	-	CASSPQTGGTDTQYF	TGTGCCAGCAGCCCTCAGACCGGCGGCACAGATACGCAGTATTTT
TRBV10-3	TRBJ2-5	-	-	CAISESGTQYF	TGTGCCATCAGTGAGTCGGGGACCCAGTACTTC
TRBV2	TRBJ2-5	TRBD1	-	CASSSRSDRVEETQYF	TGTGCCAGCAGTAGTCGATCGGACAGGGTAGAAGAGACCCAGTACTTC
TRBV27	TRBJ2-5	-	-	CASSLWSGSETQYF	TGTGCCAGCAGTTTATGGTCAGGGTCCGAGACCCAGTACTTC
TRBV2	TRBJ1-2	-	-	CASIKDGGDNYGYTF	TGTGCCAGCATCAAGGACGGCGGCGATAACTATGGCTACACCTTC
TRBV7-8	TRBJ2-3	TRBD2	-	CASSFPPSGGFTDTQYF	TGTGCCAGCAGCTTCCCCCCGAGCGGGGGGTTCACAGATACGCAGTATTTT
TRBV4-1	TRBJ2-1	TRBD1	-	CASSPPSGGNEQFF	TGCGCCAGCAGCCCCCCCTCAGGGGGCAATGAGCAGTTCTTC
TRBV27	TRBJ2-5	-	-	CASSPLPPAQETQYF	TGTGCCAGCAGTCCTTTGCCGCCAGCTCAAGAGACCCAGTACTTC
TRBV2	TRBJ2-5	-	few	CASTVGEETQYF	TGTGCCAGCACGGTAGGGGAAGAGACCCAGTACTTC
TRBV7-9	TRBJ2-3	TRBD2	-	CASSYTGTSGGWTDTQYF	TGTGCCAGCAGCTACACCGGGACTAGCGGGGGGTGGACAGATACGCAGTATTTT
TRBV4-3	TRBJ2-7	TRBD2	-	CASSQSSGRTPYEQYF	TGCGCCAGCAGCCAATCTAGCGGGAGGACCCCCTACGAGCAGTACTTC
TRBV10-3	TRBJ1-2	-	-	CAISESNAGGGYGYTF	TGTGCCATCAGTGAGTCGAATGCGGGGGGAGGCTATGGCTACACCTTC
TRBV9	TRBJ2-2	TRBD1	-	CASSPRGNGELFF	TGTGCCAGCAGCCCCAGGGGGAACGGGGAGCTGTTTTTT
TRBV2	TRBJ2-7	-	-	CASLPLGANSYEQYF	TGTGCCAGCTTGCCCCTCGGAGCCAACTCCTACGAGCAGTACTTC
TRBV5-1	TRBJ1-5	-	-	CASSLTVGRTSNQPQHF	TGCGCCAGCAGCCTGACCGTGGGCCGGACTAGCAATCAGCCCCAGCATTTT
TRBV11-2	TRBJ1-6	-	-	CASSLQAAYSPLHF	TGTGCCAGCAGCTTACAGGCGGCGTATTCACCCCTCCACTTT
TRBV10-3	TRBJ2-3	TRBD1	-	CAISESLGTGHTDTQYF	TGTGCCATCAGTGAGTCGCTCGGGACAGGGCACACAGATACGCAGTATTTT
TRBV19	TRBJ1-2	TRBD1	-	CASRKERTGDGYTF	TGTGCCAGTAGAAAGGAGAGGACAGGGGATGGCTACACCTTC
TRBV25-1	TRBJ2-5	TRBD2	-	CASSDGTSGETQYF	TGTGCCAGCAGTGACGGGACTAGCGGGGAGACCCAGTACTTC
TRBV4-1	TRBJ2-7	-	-	CASRPHRTDYEQYF	TGCGCCAGCAGGCCGCACCGGACCGACTACGAGCAGTACTTC
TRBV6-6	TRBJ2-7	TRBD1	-	CASSYSQGDEQYF	TGTGCCAGCAGTTACTCACAGGGGGACGAGCAGTACTTC
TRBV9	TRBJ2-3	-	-	CASSVEGGDTQYF	TGTGCCAGCAGCGTAGAAGGAGGAGATACGCAGTATTTT
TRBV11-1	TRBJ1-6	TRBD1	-	CASSSGQGGNSPLHF	TGTGCCAGCAGCTCGGGACAGGGGGGGAATTCACCCCTCCACTTT
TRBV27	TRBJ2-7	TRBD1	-	CASKADRTYEQYF	TGTGCCAGCAAAGCGGACAGGACGTACGAGCAGTACTTC
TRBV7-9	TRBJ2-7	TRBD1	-	CASSFPGQGPDEQYF	TGTGCCAGCAGCTTCCCGGGACAGGGCCCTGACGAGCAGTACTTC
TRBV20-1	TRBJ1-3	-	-	CSGDSGNTIYF	TGCAGTGGCGACTCTGGAAACACCATATATTTT
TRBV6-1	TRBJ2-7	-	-	CATAPTAIYEQYF	TGTGCCACCGCTCCGACCGCGATCTACGAGCAGTACTTC
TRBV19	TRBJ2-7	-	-	CASSIVGGYEQYF	TGTGCCAGTAGTATAGTTGGAGGTTACGAGCAGTACTTC
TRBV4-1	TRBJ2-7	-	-	CASSQELGTYEQYF	TGCGCCAGCAGTCAAGAGTTAGGTACTTACGAGCAGTACTTC
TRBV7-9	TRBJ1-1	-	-	CAGENLDTEAFF	TGTGCCGGCGAGAATCTGGACACTGAAGCTTTCTTT
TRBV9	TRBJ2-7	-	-	CASSVAGSYEQYF	TGTGCCAGCAGCGTAGCAGGCTCCTACGAGCAGTACTTC
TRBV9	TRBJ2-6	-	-	CASSVGSGWSPGANVLTF	TGTGCCAGCAGCGTAGGATCAGGGTGGAGTCCTGGGGCCAACGTCCTGACTTTC
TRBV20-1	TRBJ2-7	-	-	CSAPRDYEQYF	TGCAGTGCCCCCAGGGACTACGAGCAGTACTTC
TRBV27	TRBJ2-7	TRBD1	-	CASATGGSYEQYF	TGTGCCAGCGCCACAGGGGGGTCCTACGAGCAGTACTTC
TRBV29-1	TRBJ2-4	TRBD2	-	CSARGVNENIQYF	TGCAGCGCCCGGGGGGTTAACGAAAACATTCAGTACTTC
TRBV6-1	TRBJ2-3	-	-	CASSELGSGTDTQYF	TGTGCCAGCAGTGAACTGGGCAGTGGCACAGATACGCAGTATTTT
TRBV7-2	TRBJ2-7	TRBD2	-	CASSLGLAGSYEQYF	TGTGCCAGCAGCCTGGGACTAGCGGGATCCTACGAGCAGTACTTC
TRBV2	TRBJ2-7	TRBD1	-	CASSWTGGRHEQYF	TGTGCCAGCAGTTGGACAGGGGGCAGGCACGAGCAGTACTTC
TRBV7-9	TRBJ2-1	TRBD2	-	CASSFGGEGRNEQFF	TGTGCCAGCAGCTTCGGTGGGGAGGGGCGCAATGAGCAGTTCTTC
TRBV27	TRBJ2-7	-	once	CASASRGPYEQYF	TGTGCCAGCGCTTCCAGGGGTCCCTACGAGCAGTACTTC
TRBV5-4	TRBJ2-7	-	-	CASREHWAGAYEQYF	TGTGCCAGCAGAGAGCATTGGGCCGGTGCCTACGAGCAGTACTTC
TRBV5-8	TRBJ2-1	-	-	CASRQRYLESSYNEQFF	TGTGCCAGCAGGCAACGGTATCTAGAGTCCTCCTACAATGAGCAGTTCTTC
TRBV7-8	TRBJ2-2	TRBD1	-	CASSLATWDSRNTGELFF	TGTGCCAGCAGCTTAGCGACCTGGGACAGTCGAAACACCGGGGAGCTGTTTTTT
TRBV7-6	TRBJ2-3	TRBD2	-	CASSPDGRVTDTQYF	TGTGCCAGCAGCCCCGACGGGAGGGTCACAGATACGCAGTATTTT
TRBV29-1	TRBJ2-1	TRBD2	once	CSVDPGGPGDEQFF	TGCAGCGTTGACCCGGGAGGGCCGGGGGATGAGCAGTTCTTC
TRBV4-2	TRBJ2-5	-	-	CASSSEGVETQYF	TGTGCCAGCAGTTCGGAGGGGGTCGAGACCCAGTACTTC
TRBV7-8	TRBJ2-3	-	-	CASSLADTQYF	TGTGCCAGCAGCTTAGCGGATACGCAGTATTTT